One sample yielded the 4 T cell receptor beta chains listed below, sequenced in a study of shared clonotypes between healthy human individuals (dated by TCRdb to 2018 to 2021). Library creation used the immunoSEQ multiplex PCR assay. TCRdb's version of the immuneACCESS table is confined to in-frame rearrangements and falls short of the full clone set. An unresolved V gene accounts for under half of the shortfall where checked; the remainder is of unknown origin. This sample gives more than 900,000 clones in total; around 82% of them show up just once. The biggest ten clones account for roughly 0.61% of the sample. Sequencing was performed on memory CD4+ T cells from PBMCs. The cell subset or site label here, explained by the study, means: CD45RA-negative fraction. These receptors were collected from a man younger than 35 in good health. Some clones in this sample may be carry-over from other donors' samples.

This clone is a singleton in its sample. V and J are TRBV6-5 and TRBJ2-7; 9 positions agree with TRBD1. The CDR3 is 14 residues long. The germline gives CDR1 MNHEY, CDR2 SVGAGI. The J segment lost 2 bases and the V segment lost 6 bases, leaving 5 bases of the junction unmatched. CDR3 protein: CASSSDRGPYEQYF. The CDR3 DNA sequence: TGTGCCAGCAGCTCGGACAGGGGTCCCTACGAGCAGTACTTC.

The chain links TRBV5-1 to TRBJ1-4; D is possibly TRBD1 (5 bases). The CDR3 has 14 amino acids. Germline values: CDR1 SGHRS, CDR2 YFSETQ. Trimming took 1 base from V and 6 from J, leaving 10 bases between them. The CDR3 DNA reads TGCGCCAGCAGCTTGAAGGGGAAAGATGAAAAACTGTTTTTT. This sequence encodes CASSLKGKDEKLFF.

This clone turned up a few times. The gene calls are TRBV30 and TRBJ1-4, with a tentative D call TRBD1 (5 bases). The CDR3 is 15 residues long. Germline V CDR1 and CDR2: GTSNPN, SVGIG (reference sequence). Between the trimmed V and J ends, which lost 0 bases and 3 bases, there was a span of 11 bases. The CDR3 DNA is TGTGCCTGGAGTGTAAATTCAGGGTCTAATGAAAAACTGTTTTTT. This encodes CAWSVNSGSNEKLFF.

The genes are TRBV5-6 and TRBJ2-7; a weak D match, TRBD1 (5 bases). Between the trimmed V and J ends, which lost 2 bases and 6 bases, there was a span of 9 bases. Germline CDR1 SGHDT, CDR2 YYEEEE. This CDR3 region has 12 residues. This CDR3 is CASSLGRVEQYF. DNA for the CDR3: TGTGCCAGCAGCTTAGGCAGGGTCGAGCAGTACTTC.